This TCR beta chain was retrieved from a study of T-cell reconstitution after alpha-beta-depleted transplantation in children. This clonotype turned up a few times. V lost 8 bases to trimming and J lost 0 bases, with 14 bases between them. The CDR3 loop spans 15 amino acids. CDR1 and CDR2 from the germline V gene are LGHNA and YNFKEQ. TCRbeta library construction was performed incorporating unique molecular identifiers. A single record per CDR3 protein comes from TCRdb applying MiXCR to the PCR reads. The sample lists 70,000 to 95,000 distinct CDR3 sequences; less than 15% were seen once. Sequenced here: PBMCs from the stem cell graft donor, sampled from the stem cell graft. The chain carries TRBV4-2 and TRBJ2-1; D is perhaps TRBD1 (5 bases). The receptor's source is a human donor who donated a stem cell graft to a child with inherited bone marrow failure. The CDR3 DNA reads as TGTGCCAGCGGCCCCAGGGTCGGCTCCTACAATGAGCAGTTCTTC. Its protein is CASGPRVGSYNEQFF.